This T cell receptor (beta chain) was captured by sequencing in a study of blood T cell repertoires in COVID-19. Across the study: Some COVID-19 samples were acute and others convalescent; all came from the United States, Italy and Spain. T cells, B-cell-depleted T cells, or PBMCs supplied cDNA or gDNA.

Per the authors' pipeline: Researchers report that nucleated cell counts were estimated from reference gene primer amplification. Repertoires were generated with immunoSEQ multiplex PCR, while TCRdb's copy carries only in-frame clones and drops some. The V and J calls and the clone size are those of that table, but D and trimming were determined from the DNA. The sample consists of about 99,000 clones, 70% to 80% of them appearing once. Germline CDR1 SNHLY, CDR2 FYNNEI. CDR3 size: 14 residues. Trimming removed 4 bases from V and 4 bases from J; junction bases left unmatched: 4. The TCR comes from a woman of 80 years or more with active or convalescent COVID-19. Sequenced material: peripheral blood. This sequence joins TRBV2 and TRBJ2-3; 8 nucleotides match TRBD1. Here the CDR3 reads CASSGTGNPDTQYF. The CDR3 DNA sequence: TGTGCCAGCAGTGGGACAGGGAATCCAGATACGCAGTATTTT.